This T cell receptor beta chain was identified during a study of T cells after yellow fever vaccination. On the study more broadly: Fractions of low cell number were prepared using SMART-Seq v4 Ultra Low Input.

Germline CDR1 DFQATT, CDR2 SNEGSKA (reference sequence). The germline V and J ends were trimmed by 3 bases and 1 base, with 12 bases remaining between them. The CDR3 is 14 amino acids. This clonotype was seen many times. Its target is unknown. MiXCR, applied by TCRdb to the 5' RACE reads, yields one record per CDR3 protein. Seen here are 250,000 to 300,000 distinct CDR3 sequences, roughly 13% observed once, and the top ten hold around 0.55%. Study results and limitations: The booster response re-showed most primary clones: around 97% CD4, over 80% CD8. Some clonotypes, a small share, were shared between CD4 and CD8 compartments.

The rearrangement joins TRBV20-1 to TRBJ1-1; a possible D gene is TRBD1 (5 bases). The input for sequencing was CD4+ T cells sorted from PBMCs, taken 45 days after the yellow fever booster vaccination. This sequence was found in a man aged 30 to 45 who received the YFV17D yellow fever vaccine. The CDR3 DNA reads TGCAGTGCTAGTGTCAGGGCCCGGAACACTGAAGCTTTCTTT. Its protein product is CSASVRARNTEAFF.